This TCR beta chain was found in a study of blood T cell repertoires in COVID-19. Whole-study context: The United States, Italy and Spain provided the acute and convalescent COVID-19 samples. T cells, B-cell-depleted T cells, or PBMCs supplied cDNA or gDNA.

The cohort comprised adults aged roughly 18 to 95 years residing in 20 to 30 US areas. There are a few counts of this clone. With 6 bases removed from V and 1 base from J, the gap between germline ends came to 9 bases. Per the germline V gene, CDR1 is SNHLY and CDR2 is FYNNEI. The CDR3 loop spans 13 amino acids. The authors' processing: Amplification with reference gene primers provided the estimates of nucleated cell counts. Measured with immunoSEQ multiplex PCR; TCRdb has only the in-frame clones, and not every one. Clonal size and the V and J genes are those of that table, whereas D and trimming came from the DNA. The sample consists of 200,000 to 250,000 clones, about 79% of them appearing once.

The chain recombines TRBV2 with TRBJ1-2, with no clear D. The receptor comes from a woman aged 55-70 years who had recovered from COVID-19. Input material: PBMCs or T cells enriched from blood (not recorded which). The CDR3 DNA follows: TGTGCCAGCAGGGGAGGGAGTAACTATGGCTACACCTTC. As protein: CASRGGSNYGYTF.